These 29 T cell receptor beta chains were all obtained from the same sample, sequenced in a study of radiotherapy plus CTLA-4 blockade in lung cancer. TCRdb's table, derived via immunoSEQ multiplex PCR, lists solely in-frame clones and lacks some. Of about 120,000 clones listed, 80% to 90% are singletons. This material consisted of peripheral blood, taken from a patient treated with radiotherapy plus ipilimumab. The receptors were sampled from a human donor with non-small cell lung cancer that progressed on radiotherapy plus ipilimumab.

The chain links TRBV18 to TRBJ1-1; 8 bases fit TRBD1. The junction had 7 bases not matched to a gene; V was cut back by 3 bases and J by 7 bases. This CDR3 is built from 14 residues. The V gene's germline CDR1 is KGHSH and CDR2 LQKENI. In DNA form, the CDR3 reads TGTGCCAGCTCACCTGACAGGGGATATATTGAAGCTTTCTTT. Protein product: CASSPDRGYIEAFF.

CDR3 sequence reads: CASSSSVGLAGLNEQFF. The CDR3 DNA sequence: TGTGCCAGCAGCTCCTCGGTGGGACTAGCGGGCTTAAATGAGCAGTTCTTC. This chain joins TRBV11-3 and TRBJ2-1; 12 nucleotides align to TRBD2. Germline V gene data show CDR1 as SGHNT and CDR2 as YENEEA. The CDR3 runs to 17 residues. With 4 bases clipped from V and 7 bases from J, the junction kept 11 bases outside the gene matches.

CDR3 protein: CASKGILNNQPQHF. CDR3 in DNA: TGTGCCAGTAAAGGGATCTTAAACAATCAGCCCCAGCATTTT. The V and J genes are TRBV19 and TRBJ1-5; no definite D call. V dropped 7 bases and J dropped 3 bases, with 13 bases sitting between them. The CDR3 is made up of 14 amino acids. Germline loops: CDR1 LNHDA, CDR2 SQIVND (reference sequence).

The chain employs TRBV6-5 and TRBJ2-7; no clear D gene. Germline loops: CDR1 MNHEY, CDR2 SVGAGI. The length of the CDR3 is 11 residues. Trimming pared 7 bases from V and 6 bases from J, leaving 10 bases between. CDR3 bases: TGTGCCAGCAAAAACCGGGTCGAGCAGTACTTC. Its translation is CASKNRVEQYF.

CDR3 residues: CAWIQDRGGRRLNTEAFF. As DNA, the CDR3 is TGTGCCTGGATTCAAGACAGGGGAGGAAGGAGACTTAACACTGAAGCTTTCTTT. The V call is TRBV30, the J call TRBJ1-1, with 8 nucleotides matching TRBD1. The V gene end was trimmed by 4 bases and the J gene end by 2 bases; junction bases not matched to a gene: 18. The V gene's germline CDR1 is GTSNPN and CDR2 SVGIG (reference sequence). The CDR3 is 18 residues long.

The V gene is TRBV18, the J gene TRBJ2-3; D not certain. The CDR3 has 14 amino acids. Germline values: CDR1 KGHSH, CDR2 LQKENI. The V end was cut by 1 base, the J end by 0 bases, with 5 bases between. The CDR3 is CASSPLSSTDTQYF. CDR3 DNA sequence: TGTGCCAGCTCACCACTCAGCAGCACAGATACGCAGTATTTT.

The chain recombines TRBV11-3 with TRBJ1-2, with 9 bases identical to TRBD1. In germline, CDR1 is SGHNT, CDR2 YENEEA. J lost 4 bases, V lost 2 bases, and 11 bases had no gene match. The length of the CDR3 is 17 residues. The CDR3 spells CASSLPTGGPNPYGYTF. The CDR3 DNA reads as TGTGCCAGCAGCTTACCCACAGGGGGCCCCAACCCCTATGGCTACACCTTC.

The J gene is TRBJ2-7, the V gene TRBV2; 10 nucleotides line up with TRBD2. This CDR3 spans 13 amino acids. V lost 6 bases and J lost 5; bases outside the gene matches: 4. In germline, CDR1 is SNHLY, CDR2 FYNNEI. CDR3 residues: CASRAGGQHEQYF. CDR3 DNA sequence: TGTGCCAGCAGAGCGGGAGGGCAGCACGAGCAGTACTTC. The full variable domain, with the rest looked up from reference TRBV2 and TRBJ2-7, is EPEVTQTPSHQVTQMGQEVILRCVPISNHLYFYWYRQILGQKVEFLVSFYNNEISEKSEIFDDQFSVERPDGSNFTLKIRSTKLEDSAMYFCASRAGGQHEQYFGPGTRLTVT.

The CDR3 spells CASSLGTGLYNEQFF. The DNA of the CDR3 is TGTGCCAGCAGCTTAGGGACAGGGCTCTACAATGAGCAGTTCTTC. J is TRBJ2-1 and V is TRBV13, with 7 nucleotides matching TRBD1. The V gene end was trimmed by 0 bases and the J gene end by 3 bases; junction bases not matched to a gene: 2. The CDR3 is 15 amino acids. CDR1 and CDR2 from the germline V gene are PRHDT and FYEKMQ (reference sequence).

This chain connects TRBV5-4 to TRBJ1-2; D gene uncertain. Trimming pared 4 bases from V and 4 bases from J, leaving 11 bases between. The germline V gene encodes CDR1 SGHNT and CDR2 YYREEE (reference sequence). The CDR3 contains 13 residues. For the CDR3, the DNA is TGTGCCAGCAGCGGTCCTTTCCCCTATGGCTACACCTTC. It codes for CASSGPFPYGYTF.

The CDR3 bases are TGTGCCAGCAGCCTAACTAGATCCGGGGAGCTGTTTTTT. This gives the protein CASSLTRSGELFF. The chain combines TRBV4-2 with TRBJ2-2, with D tentatively TRBD2 (5 bases). Germline CDR1 and CDR2: LGHNA and YNFKEQ. V shed 4 bases and J shed 6 bases, with 9 bases lying between them. CDR3 size: 13 residues.

This clone occurred once. The J gene is TRBJ1-5, the V gene TRBV27; 12 bases fit TRBD1. J lost 5 bases, V lost 5 bases, and 7 bases had no gene match. CDR1 is MNHEY, CDR2 SMNVEV, per germline (reference sequence). The CDR3 spans 16 residues. This CDR3 reads CASSHLGQGADQPQHF. The CDR3 coding sequence is TGTGCCAGCAGTCACCTGGGACAGGGGGCGGATCAGCCCCAGCATTTT.

This clone came up once. The chain couples TRBV7-2 to TRBJ1-1; 8 bases fit TRBD1. There are 13 residues in the CDR3. CDR1 and CDR2 from the germline V gene are SGHTA and FQGNSA. V was clipped by 4 bases and J by 10 bases; unmatched bases: 8. The CDR3 nucleotides are TGTGCCAGCAGCTCTGAGCCTACAGGGGGAGCTTTCTTT. This codes for CASSSEPTGGAFF.

This chain connects TRBV9 to TRBJ2-3, with D possibly matching TRBD1 (7 bases). The CDR3 length is 18 residues. Trimming shortened V by 5 bases and J by 0 bases, and 22 bases separated the two germline ends. Per germline, CDR1 SGDLS and CDR2 YYNGEE. CDR3 residues: CASSSTRQGLISTDTQYF. The CDR3 DNA is TGTGCCAGCAGTTCGACTCGACAGGGACTCATTAGCACAGATACGCAGTATTTT.

The chain uses TRBV12-5 and TRBJ2-7, with D uncertain. Germline values: CDR1 LGHNT, CDR2 FRNRAP. The CDR3 sequence is 15 residues long. V was cut by 0 bases and J by 3 bases, with 12 bases left in between. In DNA form, the CDR3 reads TGTGCTAGTGGTTTGGTACGTGTGCCGAACTACGAGCAGTACTTC. It specifies CASGLVRVPNYEQYF. The whole variable domain, remainder taken from reference TRBV12-5 and TRBJ2-7, is DARVTQTPRHKVTEMGQEVTMRCQPILGHNTVFWYRQTMMQGLELLAYFRNRAPLDDSGMPKDRFSAEMPDATLATLKIQPSEPRDSAVYFCASGLVRVPNYEQYFGPGTRLTVT.

V and J are TRBV2 and TRBJ2-1; TRBD2 matches 9 bases. Germline V gene data show CDR1 as SNHLY and CDR2 as FYNNEI. J gave up 5 bases and V 6 bases, and 11 bases lay outside the gene matches. The length of the CDR3 is 16 residues. For the CDR3, the DNA is TGTGCCAGCAGACGCGAGCTAGCGGGAAGGAACAATGAGCAGTTCTTC. It codes for CASRRELAGRNNEQFF.

The rearrangement links TRBV2 to TRBJ2-2, with 9 bases aligning to TRBD1. The length of the CDR3 is 14 residues. The J segment lost 5 bases and the V segment lost 7 bases, leaving 5 bases of the junction unmatched. CDR1 and CDR2 from the germline V gene are SNHLY and FYNNEI. CDR3 coding DNA: TGTGCCAGCATCGGACAGGGGCGGACCGGGGAGCTGTTTTTT. It is translated as CASIGQGRTGELFF.

V gene TRBV5-1 combines with J gene TRBJ1-5; no firm D call. The V end lost 1 base, the J end lost 4 bases, and 12 bases lay between the germline ends. In germline, CDR1 is SGHRS, CDR2 YFSETQ. The CDR3 has 15 amino acids. CDR3 DNA sequence: TGCGCCAGCAGCTTGTCAAGTGGGCCTAATCAGCCCCAGCATTTT. The encoded protein is CASSLSSGPNQPQHF. The variable domain in full, with the rest retrieved from reference TRBV5-1 and TRBJ1-5, is KAGVTQTPRYLIKTRGQQVTLSCSPISGHRSVSWYQQTPGQGLQFLFEYFSETQRNKGNFPGRFSGRQFSNSRSEMNVSTLELGDSALYLCASSLSSGPNQPQHFGDGTRLSIL.

This sequence joins TRBV5-4 and TRBJ2-1, with D unresolved. V lost 2 bases and J 5 bases, leaving 5 bases between the germline ends. The CDR3 loop spans 12 amino acids. Germline V gene data show CDR1 as SGHNT and CDR2 as YYREEE (reference sequence). The CDR3 sequence: CASSLIDNEQFF. The DNA of the CDR3 is TGTGCCAGCAGCTTAATAGACAATGAGCAGTTCTTC. Supplemented by reference TRBV5-4 and TRBJ2-1, the full variable domain reads ETGVTQSPTHLIKTRGQQVTLRCSSQSGHNTVSWYQQALGQGPQFIFQYYREEENGRGNFPPRFSGLQFPNYSSELNVNALELDDSALYLCASSLIDNEQFFGPGTRLTVL.

The chain links TRBV9 to TRBJ2-7; 7 bases align to TRBD2. V dropped 0 bases and J dropped 4; count of bases not matched to a gene: 7. The CDR3 loop spans 15 amino acids. Per the germline V gene, CDR1 is SGDLS and CDR2 is YYNGEE. In nucleotides, the CDR3 is TGTGCCAGCAGCGTAGAAACGGACGGGGGGTACGAGCAGTACTTC. It specifies CASSVETDGGYEQYF.

The chain carries TRBV5-1 and TRBJ1-2; no clear D. CDR1 and CDR2 (germline): SGHRS, YFSETQ. This CDR3 is 15 amino acids long. With 4 bases removed from V and 8 bases from J, the gap between germline ends came to 21 bases. CDR3 bases: TGCGCCAGCAGCACACCCGGGGAGCCCAATGCAGGCTACACCTTC. Translated, it gives CASSTPGEPNAGYTF.

The chain joins TRBV7-8 to TRBJ2-7; unclear D gene. The V gene's germline CDR1 is SGHVS and CDR2 FQNEAQ. The CDR3 runs 12 residues. V gave up 1 base and J gave up 7 bases, with 8 bases separating them. The CDR3 is CASSLGGLEQYF. CDR3 DNA sequence: TGTGCCAGCAGCTTAGGGGGTCTGGAGCAGTACTTC.

This chain connects TRBV15 to TRBJ2-3; D remains unclear. Germline V lookup: CDR1 LNHNV, CDR2 YYDKDF (reference sequence). The CDR3 extends over 11 amino acids. V was clipped by 6 bases and J by 5 bases, with 6 bases between them. The CDR3 loop reads CATRGGDTQYF. In DNA form, the CDR3 reads TGTGCCACCAGAGGTGGAGATACGCAGTATTTT.

The chain employs TRBV5-4 and TRBJ2-7; 12 nucleotides agree with TRBD1. J gave up 2 bases and V 6 bases, and 9 bases lay outside the gene matches. The germline V gene encodes CDR1 SGHNT and CDR2 YYREEE (reference sequence). The CDR3 covers 16 residues. The CDR3 DNA reads as TGTGCCAGCACACTGTCCGGGACAGGGGGCACCTACGAGCAGTACTTC. Translation: CASTLSGTGGTYEQYF.

This rearrangement joins TRBV7-9 to TRBJ1-4; 9 bases match TRBD1. J lost 7 bases, V lost 5 bases, and 8 bases had no gene match. Germline loops: CDR1 SEHNR, CDR2 FQNEAQ (reference sequence). The CDR3 contains 15 residues. CDR3 bases: TGTGCCAGCAGCGCACCCGGGACAGGGCCTGAAAAACTGTTTTTT. This gives the protein CASSAPGTGPEKLFF.

Comments on this clone: A read error may account for a junction end that differs from germline. The chain couples TRBV10-3 to TRBJ1-1; 7 bases agree with TRBD1. This CDR3 spans 13 amino acids. Germline values: CDR1 ENHRY, CDR2 SYGVKD. CDR3 DNA sequence: TGTGCCATCAGGGCAGGGGGGAACTCTGAAGCTTTCTTT. Translation gives CAIRAGGNSEAFF.

The V and J genes are TRBV5-1 and TRBJ1-1, with a tentative D call TRBD1 (5 bases). V lost 7 bases and J 4 bases, leaving 20 bases between the germline ends. Germline CDR1 is SGHRS and CDR2 is YFSETQ. This CDR3 is 15 amino acids long. DNA of the CDR3: TGCGCCAGCGGGTGGTCCGGGGCGATACGCACTGAAGCTTTCTTT. Amino acid sequence: CASGWSGAIRTEAFF.

The CDR3 reads CASSSKPRDEQYF. DNA of the CDR3: TGTGCCAGTAGCTCCAAACCTCGCGACGAGCAGTACTTC. The chain carries TRBV19 and TRBJ2-7; D is ambiguous. The V gene's germline CDR1 is LNHDA and CDR2 SQIVND (reference sequence). This CDR3 spans 13 amino acids. Trimming took off 6 bases at V and 5 bases at J, with 14 bases between the two ends.

The chain carries TRBV28 and TRBJ2-3; 7 bases are a match to TRBD2. Germline CDR1 is MDHEN and CDR2 is SYDVKM. The CDR3 length is 10 residues. Trimming removed 8 bases from V and 10 bases from J; junction bases left unmatched: 3. This CDR3 is CASGRGSQYF. CDR3 bases: TGTGCCAGCGGGAGGGGATCGCAGTATTTT.